Below, 21 T cell receptor beta chains from the same sample are listed, as sequenced in a study of early T cells in non-severe SARS-CoV-2 infection. TCRdb ran MiXCR on the 5' RACE reads and lists one entry per CDR3 protein. The sample includes around 92,000 distinct CDR3 sequences, around 10% of them seen just once. Sequencing was done on a sample of whole blood. Receptors were obtained from an adult who was a healthcare worker with PCR-confirmed SARS-CoV-2 infection or an uninfected control (not recorded which).

CDR3 in amino acids: CSATRDVRGNQPQHF. CDR3 DNA: TGCAGTGCTACCCGGGACGTACGTGGGAATCAGCCCCAGCATTTT. The V call is TRBV20-1, the J call TRBJ1-5; maybe TRBD1 (5 bases). Trimming removed 4 bases at V and 4 bases at J, with 17 bases between. Germline CDR1 DFQATT, CDR2 SNEGSKA (reference sequence). The CDR3 loop spans 15 amino acids.

This clonotype was seen at least ten times. This chain links TRBV7-2 with TRBJ1-5, with 7 bases matching TRBD1. The ends lost 5 bases at V and 3 bases at J; junction bases unmatched: 7. This CDR3 is 15 amino acids long. CDR1 SGHTA and CDR2 FQGNSA come from the germline V gene. The CDR3 is CASSRSGQLNQPQHF. The CDR3 coding sequence is TGTGCCAGCAGCCGTTCGGGACAGCTCAATCAGCCCCAGCATTTT.

In this sample, this clonotype turned up a few times. The V call is TRBV28, the J call TRBJ2-7; 7 nucleotides align to TRBD2. Germline V lookup: CDR1 MDHEN, CDR2 SYDVKM. The CDR3 extends over 15 amino acids. Germline trimming cut 8 bases from V and 3 bases from J; bases unmatched to any gene: 13. CDR3 sequence (DNA): TGTGCCAGCCACCGCGGGGGAGGGCAGGACTACGAGCAGTACTTC. Translated, it gives CASHRGGGQDYEQYF.

The chain couples TRBV9 to TRBJ1-1, with a weak D call TRBD1 (5 bases). The CDR3 runs to 13 residues. The germline V gene has CDR1 SGDLS and CDR2 YYNGEE. V gave up 4 bases and J gave up 7 bases, with 14 bases separating them. The CDR3 DNA follows: TGTGCCAGCAGCCCTGGGGCAGGGCGTGAAGCTTTCTTT. Its translation: CASSPGAGREAFF.

This clonotype was seen at least ten times. This sequence joins TRBV20-1 and TRBJ1-5, with D perhaps matching TRBD1 (6 bases). The CDR3 has 13 amino acids. V was clipped by 6 bases and J by 2 bases, with 11 bases between them. The germline V gene has CDR1 DFQATT and CDR2 SNEGSKA (reference sequence). CDR3 protein: CSARNRGNQPQHF. CDR3 in DNA: TGCAGTGCGCGGAACAGGGGCAATCAGCCCCAGCATTTT.

This chain uses TRBV20-1 with TRBJ2-7, with 10 bases aligning to TRBD2. V was clipped by 5 bases and J by 3 bases; unmatched bases: 4. CDR1 is DFQATT, CDR2 SNEGSKA, per germline (reference sequence). The CDR3 runs to 13 residues. The CDR3 loop reads CSAGGTSDYEQYF. The CDR3 coding sequence is TGCAGTGCTGGGGGGACTAGCGACTACGAGCAGTACTTC.

This clonotype was seen a few times. Just one base apart from a much larger clone, this may be a read error. This sequence joins TRBV5-1 and TRBJ1-1; no reliable D call. With 0 bases removed from V and 2 bases from J, the gap between germline ends came to 8 bases. In germline, CDR1 is SGHRS, CDR2 YFSETQ. This CDR3 has 14 amino acids. CDR3: CASSLEVSNTEAFF. CDR3 DNA: TGCGCCAGCAGCTTGGAGGTCAGCAACACTGAAGCTTTCTTT.

This clonotype turned up a few times. This chain uses TRBV18 with TRBJ1-1, with 11 bases that match TRBD1. Germline-derived CDR1 and CDR2 are KGHSH and LQKENI. The trim removed 6 bases at V and 5 bases at J, leaving 5 bases unmatched. The CDR3 contains 14 residues. Here the CDR3 DNA reads TGTGCCAGCTCGGGTGGACAGGGGGCGACTGAAGCTTTCTTT. This codes for CASSGGQGATEAFF.

This clonotype was detected many times. The gene calls are TRBV20-1 and TRBJ1-3; the D is unclear. The CDR3 is 11 residues long. Germline CDR1 DFQATT, CDR2 SNEGSKA (reference sequence). V was shortened by 4 bases and J by 4 bases, with 5 bases between the two germline ends. CDR3 amino acids: CSATSGNTIYF. The CDR3 coding sequence is TGCAGTGCTACAAGCGGAAACACCATATATTTT.

This clonotype was counted at least ten times. The chain uses TRBV7-9 and TRBJ2-1, with D perhaps TRBD2 (5 bases). Germline V gene lookup returns CDR1 SEHNR and CDR2 FQNEAQ (reference sequence). The CDR3 is 13 residues long. Trimming took 3 bases from V and 6 from J, leaving 9 bases between them. CDR3 residues: CASSFSASNEQFF. CDR3 DNA sequence: TGTGCCAGCAGCTTTAGCGCTAGCAATGAGCAGTTCTTC.

A few counts support this clonotype. The gene calls are TRBV3-1 and TRBJ1-5; D is uncertain. The V gene lost 1 base and the J gene lost 5 bases, with 9 bases spanning the gap. Germline CDR1 reads LGHDT; CDR2 reads YNNKEL (reference sequence). The CDR3 totals 14 residues. CDR3 DNA sequence: TGTGCCAGCAGCCAAGTGCCGGGAGATCAGCCCCAGCATTTT. Residues: CASSQVPGDQPQHF.

The V call is TRBV6-6, the J call TRBJ1-2; TRBD1 aligns across 7 bases. The CDR3 covers 15 residues. Looked up from germline, CDR1 is MNHNY and CDR2 is SVGAGI (reference sequence). V shed 1 base, J shed 1 base, and the junction held 3 bases outside the gene matches. This CDR3 reads CASSYFQGGNYGYTF. CDR3 nucleotides: TGTGCCAGCAGTTACTTCCAGGGGGGTAACTATGGCTACACCTTC.

This clonotype was seen only a few times. The DNA for the CDR3 is TGTGCCAGCAACCCGGGACAGGGCTACGAGCAGTACTTC. Translated: CASNPGQGYEQYF. The rearrangement links TRBV12-3 or TRBV12-4 to TRBJ2-7; 9 positions agree with TRBD1. The CDR3 is made up of 13 amino acids. J lost 3 bases, V lost 7 bases, and 4 bases had no gene match.

The table lists this clonotype with many counts. The chain combines TRBV5-1 with TRBJ1-2, with a possible D match to TRBD1 (5 bases). CDR1 and CDR2 from the germline V gene are SGHRS and YFSETQ. This CDR3 contains 13 residues. V lost 0 bases, J lost 2 bases, and 5 bases lay in between. The CDR3 nucleotides read TGCGCCAGCAGCTTGGGGACAAACTATGGCTACACCTTC. Residues: CASSLGTNYGYTF.

This clonotype was observed many times. This rearrangement joins TRBV20-1 to TRBJ1-6; D perhaps matches TRBD1 (6 bases). Trimming took off 0 bases at V and 6 bases at J, with 9 bases between the two ends. The germline V gene encodes CDR1 DFQATT and CDR2 SNEGSKA (reference sequence). This CDR3 has 14 residues. CDR3 bases: TGCAGTGCTAGAGATGGACAGATTAATTCACCCCTCCACTTT. This gives the protein CSARDGQINSPLHF.

In its sample, this clonotype was seen many times. The chain employs TRBV7-6 and TRBJ2-5; 12 nucleotides match TRBD2. V was clipped by 5 bases and J by 2 bases; unmatched bases: 3. Germline V gene data show CDR1 as SGHVS and CDR2 as FNYEAQ. There are 15 residues in the CDR3. CDR3 nucleotides: TGTGCCAGCAGCCTTGGACTAGCGGGACAAGAGACCCAGTACTTC. Protein product: CASSLGLAGQETQYF.

This clonotype showed up many times. The chain has TRBV29-1 and TRBJ1-2, with D possibly matching TRBD1 (6 bases). V was cut by 7 bases and J by 2 bases, with 20 bases left in between. CDR3 length: 15 residues. CDR1 is SQVTM and CDR2 is ANQGSEA in the germline V gene. The CDR3 region is CSAQERGAQNYGYTF. The DNA for the CDR3 is TGCAGCGCTCAAGAGAGGGGGGCGCAGAACTATGGCTACACCTTC.

Only a few counts were recorded for this clonotype. The chain employs TRBV6-5 and TRBJ2-7; 8 bases are shared with TRBD2. CDR1 is MNHEY and CDR2 is SVGAGI in the germline V gene. The CDR3 is 16 residues long. Losses at the gene ends were 0 bases for V and 4 bases for J; bases not matched to a gene: 8. The CDR3 DNA reads TGTGCCAGCAGTTACTCGACTAGCGCTAATCTTTACGAGCAGTACTTC. As protein: CASSYSTSANLYEQYF.

The chain has TRBV7-2 and TRBJ1-2; 11 bases fit TRBD1. V lost 4 bases, J lost 3 bases, and 4 bases stayed unmatched. The CDR3 has 15 residues. CDR1 is SGHTA, CDR2 FQGNSA, per germline. The CDR3 loop is CASSWDRGNHYGYTF. CDR3 sequence (DNA): TGTGCCAGCAGCTGGGACAGGGGGAATCACTATGGCTACACCTTC.

This clonotype was found a few times. The chain joins TRBV14 to TRBJ1-1, with a tentative D call TRBD1 (5 bases). This CDR3 comprises 14 residues. The germline V gene has CDR1 SGHDN and CDR2 FVKESK. Between the trimmed V and J ends, which lost 1 base and 7 bases, there was a span of 13 bases. As DNA, the CDR3 is TGTGCCAGCAGCCAAGTGAGGGGTGTTGGTGAAGCTTTCTTT. The encoded protein is CASSQVRGVGEAFF.

This clonotype was recorded at least ten times. V usage is TRBV29-1 and J usage is TRBJ2-7; 8 positions agree with TRBD1. Germline V gives CDR1 SQVTM, CDR2 ANQGSEA. This CDR3 has 14 amino acids. Unmatched junction bases numbered 12, after V lost 8 bases and J lost 3 bases. In nucleotides, the CDR3 is TGCAGCCTGGTCGGGGCAGGGGGCTTCTACGAGCAGTACTTC. Translated, it gives CSLVGAGGFYEQYF.